These 3 T cell receptor beta chains originate from one sample sequenced in a study of cytomegalovirus exposure and HLA in healthy donors. The PCR had 60 Vbeta and 13 Jbeta primers. Sequenced by immunoSEQ multiplex PCR; TCRdb stores in-frame clones only, minus some. The sample has under 200,000 clones, 55% to 65% seen once; the top ten hold 2.5% to 3.5%. Sample: PBMCs. These receptors all come from a man between 40 and 49 years old in good health and CMV-seronegative.

The rearrangement joins TRBV4-2 to TRBJ2-5, with 9 nucleotides matching TRBD2. The end of the DNA fits TRBJ2-7 better, so the J call may be wrong. This CDR3 is 17 amino acids long. The germline V gene has CDR1 LGHNA and CDR2 YNFKEQ. The CDR3 spells CASSLALAGASSYEQYF. The CDR3 DNA reads as TGTGCCAGCAGCCTCGCTTTAGCGGGGGCCAGCTCCTACGAGCAGTACTTC.

This sequence joins TRBV29-1 and TRBJ2-1, with D tentatively TRBD2 (5 bases). V was clipped by 4 bases and J by 7 bases, with 8 bases between them. Germline-derived CDR1 and CDR2 are SQVTM and ANQGSEA. The CDR3 contains 11 residues. The CDR3 DNA reads as TGCAGCGTTGTGGGAGTGAATGAGCAGTTCTTC. Protein product: CSVVGVNEQFF.

This sequence joins TRBV6-5 and TRBJ2-7; tentatively, D is TRBD2 (7 bases). Trimming removed 6 bases from V and 3 bases from J, with 15 bases in between. CDR1 and CDR2 (germline): MNHEY, SVGAGI. The CDR3 runs to 14 residues. The CDR3 loop is CASRTGRAYYEQYF. CDR3 in DNA: TGTGCCAGCAGAACAGGGAGGGCCTACTACGAGCAGTACTTC.